A single sample is the source of the 8 T cell receptor beta chains below, sequenced in a study of blood T cell repertoires in COVID-19. The repertoire was sequenced with immunoSEQ multiplex PCR; TCRdb's copy has only in-frame clones and lacks some. The data hold roughly 100,000 clones, with around nine tenths observed a single time. The sample consisted of peripheral blood. All receptors derive from a woman over 75 with active COVID-19.

V and J are TRBV5-1 and TRBJ2-5; TRBD2 might be the D (6 bases). CDR1 is SGHRS and CDR2 is YFSETQ in the germline V gene. V was trimmed by 0 bases and J by 1 base, leaving 13 bases between them. The CDR3 loop spans 16 amino acids. The CDR3 loop is CASSLDAAGSQETQYF. CDR3 nucleotide sequence: TGCGCCAGCAGCTTGGATGCGGCGGGGTCCCAAGAGACCCAGTACTTC.

The chain is built from TRBV12-2 and TRBJ2-3; the D call TRBD2 from the table was never checked on the DNA. TRBV12-2 is a recognized pseudogene. The CDR3 covers 18 residues. The CDR3 sequence is CASRLKSGTRIVTDTQYF. The CDR3 nucleotides are TGTGCAAGTCGCTTGAAGTCCGGGACTAGGATCGTCACAGATACGCAGTATTTT.

The chain employs TRBV12-3 or TRBV12-4 and TRBJ2-7; TRBD1 aligns across 8 bases. Trimming cost V 3 bases and J 5 bases; bases outside gene matches: 3. The CDR3 consists of 13 residues. The CDR3 DNA follows: TGTGCCAGCAGTTTGGGACAGGTAAACGAGCAGTACTTC. This sequence encodes CASSLGQVNEQYF.

The chain carries TRBV10-3 and TRBJ1-2, with D maybe TRBD1 (6 bases). CDR1 ENHRY and CDR2 SYGVKD come from the germline V gene. Trimming removed 0 bases at V and 4 bases at J, with 12 bases between. The CDR3 length is 15 residues. The CDR3 is CAISESGQRVYGYTF. The CDR3 DNA sequence: TGTGCCATCAGTGAGTCCGGACAGCGCGTCTATGGCTACACCTTC.

The genes are TRBV11-2 and TRBJ1-5, with D perhaps matching TRBD1 (6 bases). The CDR3 is 15 amino acids. From germline, CDR1 is SGHAT and CDR2 FQNNGV. The V gene lost 5 bases and the J gene lost 0 bases, with 11 bases spanning the gap. The CDR3, as DNA: TGTGCCAGCAGCAAGGGACAAGATAGCAATCAGCCCCAGCATTTT. Translation gives CASSKGQDSNQPQHF.

The chain has TRBV2 and TRBJ1-5, with 10 bases identical to TRBD1. The junction had 11 bases not matched to a gene; V was cut back by 7 bases and J by 8 bases. The CDR3 runs 15 residues. Germline V CDR1 and CDR2: SNHLY, FYNNEI. The CDR3 sequence is CASNGGTGVGEPQHF. The DNA of the CDR3 is TGTGCCAGCAACGGGGGGACAGGGGTCGGGGAGCCCCAGCATTTT.

The chain links TRBV4-2 to TRBJ2-7; unclear D gene. The germline CDR1 and CDR2 sequences are LGHNA and YNFKEQ. CDR3 size: 15 residues. V gave up 0 bases and J gave up 2 bases, with 11 bases separating them. The CDR3 reads CASSQDISFAYEQYF. CDR3 nucleotides: TGTGCCAGCAGCCAAGATATTAGTTTCGCCTACGAGCAGTACTTC.

This sequence joins TRBV11-2 and TRBJ2-1; 11 bases align to TRBD2. The germline V gene encodes CDR1 SGHAT and CDR2 FQNNGV. The CDR3 runs 15 residues. Trimming took 1 base from V and 4 from J; bases not matched to a gene: 0. The CDR3: CASSLASGRYNEQFF. The CDR3 DNA reads TGTGCCAGCAGCTTAGCTAGCGGGAGGTACAATGAGCAGTTCTTC.